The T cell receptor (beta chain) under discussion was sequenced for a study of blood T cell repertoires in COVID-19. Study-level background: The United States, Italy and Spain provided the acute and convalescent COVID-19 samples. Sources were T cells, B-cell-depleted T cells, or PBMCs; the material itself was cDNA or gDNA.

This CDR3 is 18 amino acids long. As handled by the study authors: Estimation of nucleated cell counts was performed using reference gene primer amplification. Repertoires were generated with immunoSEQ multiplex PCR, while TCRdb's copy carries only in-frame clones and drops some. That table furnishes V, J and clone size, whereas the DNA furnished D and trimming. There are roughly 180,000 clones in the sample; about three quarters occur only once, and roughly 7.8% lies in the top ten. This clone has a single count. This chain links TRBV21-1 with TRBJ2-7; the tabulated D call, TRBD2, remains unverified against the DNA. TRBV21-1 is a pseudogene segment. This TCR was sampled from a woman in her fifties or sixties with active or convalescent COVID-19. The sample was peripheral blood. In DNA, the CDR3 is TGTGCCAGCAGCTCGCGACCCGGGACTAGCGGGGGGGGCTACGAGCAGTACTTC. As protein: CASSSRPGTSGGGYEQYF.